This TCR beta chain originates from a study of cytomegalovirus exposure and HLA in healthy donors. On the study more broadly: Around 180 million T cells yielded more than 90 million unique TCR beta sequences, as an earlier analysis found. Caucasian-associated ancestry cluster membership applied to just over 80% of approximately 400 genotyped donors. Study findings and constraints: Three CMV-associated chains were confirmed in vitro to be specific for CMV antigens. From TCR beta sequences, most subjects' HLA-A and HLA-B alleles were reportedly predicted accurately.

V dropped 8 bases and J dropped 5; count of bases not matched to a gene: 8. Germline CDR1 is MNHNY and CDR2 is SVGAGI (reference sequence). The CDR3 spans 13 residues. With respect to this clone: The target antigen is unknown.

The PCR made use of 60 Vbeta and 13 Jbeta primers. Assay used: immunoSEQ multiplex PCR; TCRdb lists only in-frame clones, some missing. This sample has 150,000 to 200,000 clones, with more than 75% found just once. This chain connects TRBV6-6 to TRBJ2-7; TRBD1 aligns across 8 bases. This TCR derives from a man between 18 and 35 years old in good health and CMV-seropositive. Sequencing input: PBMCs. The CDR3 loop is CASYPAGGHEQYF. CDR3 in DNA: TGTGCCAGCTATCCCGCAGGGGGCCACGAGCAGTACTTC.